What follows are 18 T cell receptor beta chains derived from one specimen sequenced in a study of naive and memory T cell subsets. An equimolar mix of two oligonucleotides served as the beta constant-region primer for TRBC1 and TRBC2. TCRdb independently ran MiXCR on the UMI-ligation and nested PCR reads; one entry per CDR3 protein. Of around 160,000 distinct CDR3 sequences listed, more than 15% are singletons. What was sequenced was naive CD4+ T cells from blood. The receptors here all came from a human donor in good health.

This clonotype appeared a few times. The chain has TRBV10-3 and TRBJ2-7; 12 bases map to TRBD2. This CDR3 comprises 16 residues. V was pared by 7 bases and J by 5 bases, with 12 bases of the junction left unmatched. Germline V gives CDR1 ENHRY, CDR2 SYGVKD. In nucleotides, the CDR3 is TGTGCCATCACCAGGACTAGCGGGACCCCTTACCACGAGCAGTACTTC. Encoded protein: CAITRTSGTPYHEQYF.

This clonotype was counted ten times or more. V gene TRBV28 combines with J gene TRBJ2-6, with D possibly matching TRBD1 (5 bases). This CDR3 has 21 residues. Trimming took 3 bases from V and 0 from J, leaving 24 bases between them. CDR1 is MDHEN and CDR2 is SYDVKM in the germline V gene. The CDR3 here is CASSFSFFRGNVISGANVLTF. The CDR3 DNA reads as TGTGCCAGCAGTTTCTCGTTCTTTAGGGGTAACGTCATCTCTGGGGCCAACGTCCTGACTTTC.

The J gene is TRBJ1-2, the V gene TRBV20-1, with 7 bases that match TRBD1. The V segment lost 0 bases and the J segment 0 bases; nucleotides outside the gene matches: 4. The CDR3 is made up of 15 amino acids. CDR1 and CDR2 from the germline V gene are DFQATT and SNEGSKA (reference sequence). This CDR3 reads CSARDWDRANYGYTF. The CDR3 nucleotides are TGCAGTGCTAGAGATTGGGACAGAGCTAACTATGGCTACACCTTC.

This chain joins TRBV14 and TRBJ2-7; D remains ambiguous. The CDR3 consists of 18 residues. CDR1 and CDR2 from the germline V gene are SGHDN and FVKESK. V gave up 1 base and J gave up 1 base, with 20 bases separating them. As DNA, the CDR3 is TGTGCCAGCAGCCAAGTCGGTCCCATGGCTGGGTATTCCTACGAGCAGTACTTC. Protein sequence: CASSQVGPMAGYSYEQYF.

V gene TRBV7-9 combines with J gene TRBJ1-4; maybe TRBD1 (5 bases). V shed 2 bases and J shed 7 bases, with 8 bases lying between them. The CDR3 totals 13 residues. Germline-derived CDR1 and CDR2 are SEHNR and FQNEAQ (reference sequence). The CDR3 protein is CASSLPDSEKLFF. The CDR3, as DNA: TGTGCCAGCAGCTTACCCGACAGTGAAAAACTGTTTTTT.

This clonotype turned up a few times. V usage is TRBV20-1 and J usage is TRBJ2-3, with TRBD2 identical over 9 bases. Trimming took 0 bases from V and 3 from J; bases not matched to a gene: 10. Germline lookup yields CDR1 DFQATT and CDR2 SNEGSKA (reference sequence). The CDR3 sequence is 17 residues long. The CDR3 here is CSARDRMAGGRTDTQYF. The DNA for the CDR3 is TGCAGTGCTAGAGATCGGATGGCGGGAGGGAGGACAGATACGCAGTATTTT.

V gene TRBV6-2 or TRBV6-3 combines with J gene TRBJ1-1; D not resolved. Germline values: CDR1 MNHEY, CDR2 SVGEGT. The CDR3 has 12 residues. V was clipped by 6 bases and J by 3 bases, with 8 bases between them. CDR3 sequence reads: CASSRSYTEAFF. Written as DNA, the CDR3 is TGTGCCAGCAGCCGGTCGTACACTGAAGCTTTCTTT.

In its sample, this clonotype was seen many times. The genes are TRBV7-9 and TRBJ1-6; D remains ambiguous. The V gene lost 3 bases and the J gene lost 0 bases, with 3 bases spanning the gap. CDR1 and CDR2 from the germline V gene are SEHNR and FQNEAQ (reference sequence). This CDR3 comprises 14 residues. CDR3 sequence reads: CASSLSSYNSPLHF. In DNA, the CDR3 is TGTGCCAGCAGCTTGAGCTCCTATAATTCACCCCTCCACTTT.

In this sample, this clonotype turned up a few times. The chain has TRBV24-1 and TRBJ2-2, with 8 bases fitting TRBD1. The J segment lost 4 bases and the V segment lost 7 bases, leaving 4 bases of the junction unmatched. In germline, CDR1 is KGHDR, CDR2 SFDVKD. The CDR3 length is 14 residues. DNA of the CDR3: TGTGCCACCAGCGACGACAGGGGCACCGGGGAGCTGTTTTTT. Amino acid sequence: CATSDDRGTGELFF.

The rearrangement joins TRBV5-1 to TRBJ2-6; D assignment may be TRBD1 or TRBD2 (5 bases each). Germline CDR1 reads SGHRS; CDR2 reads YFSETQ. The V end lost 3 bases, the J end lost 0 bases, and 13 bases lay between the germline ends. The CDR3 is made up of 17 amino acids. Here the CDR3 DNA reads TGCGCCAGCAGCTCGCCCCAGGGAGTCTCTGGGGCCAACGTCCTGACTTTC. This translates into CASSSPQGVSGANVLTF.

This clonotype was counted between two and nine times. The rearrangement uses TRBV2 and TRBJ1-4; tentatively, D is TRBD1 (5 bases). Trimming shortened V by 5 bases and J by 3 bases, and 10 bases separated the two germline ends. The germline CDR1 and CDR2 sequences are SNHLY and FYNNEI. The CDR3 is made up of 14 amino acids. The CDR3 coding sequence is TGTGCCAGCAGTCCCAGGGTCTCTAATGAAAAACTGTTTTTT. This translates into CASSPRVSNEKLFF.

The chain joins TRBV30 to TRBJ1-5, with D hard to call. The CDR3 spans 13 residues. V shed 3 bases and J shed 3 bases, with 9 bases lying between them. Germline assignment: CDR1 GTSNPN and CDR2 SVGIG (reference sequence). The CDR3 region is CAWSASFNQPQHF. The CDR3 DNA reads as TGTGCCTGGAGCGCATCATTCAATCAGCCCCAGCATTTT.

The chain couples TRBV29-1 to TRBJ2-7; D is unclear. The germline V gene has CDR1 SQVTM and CDR2 ANQGSEA. The V end lost 7 bases, the J end lost 2 bases, and 9 bases lay between the germline ends. The CDR3 sequence is 11 residues long. The CDR3 sequence is CSALGPYEQYF. CDR3 in DNA: TGCAGCGCCTTAGGACCCTACGAGCAGTACTTC.

This chain links TRBV2 with TRBJ2-7, with TRBD1 matching over 9 bases. V shed 2 bases and J 0 bases; nucleotides not matched to a gene: 5. The CDR3 consists of 16 residues. Germline-derived CDR1 and CDR2 are SNHLY and FYNNEI. The CDR3 bases are TGTGCCAGCAGTGAACTTGGGACAGGGTTCTCCTACGAGCAGTACTTC. Protein product: CASSELGTGFSYEQYF.

This clonotype was seen a few times. The chain links TRBV29-1 to TRBJ2-1; 10 positions match TRBD2. The CDR3 totals 14 residues. V trimming: 8 bases; J trimming: 5 bases; junction bases outside the gene matches: 9. The germline CDR1 and CDR2 sequences are SQVTM and ANQGSEA. In nucleotides, the CDR3 is TGCAGCTTGCAACGGACTAGCGGAAACAATGAGCAGTTCTTC. This sequence encodes CSLQRTSGNNEQFF.

This clonotype has more than one count but fewer than ten. The V call is TRBV10-3, the J call TRBJ2-2; TRBD2 aligns across 7 bases. The CDR3 has 15 residues. From germline, CDR1 is ENHRY and CDR2 SYGVKD. Trimming at V came to 4 bases and at J to 5 bases, leaving 7 bases not matched to a gene. CDR3 nucleotide sequence: TGTGCCATCAGTGGTGGGCGGGAGCGAACCGGGGAGCTGTTTTTT. It translates to CAISGGRERTGELFF.

CDR3 coding DNA: TGCAGTGGAAAGCAGAGCGGCTCATCCTACGAGCAGTACTTC. Its translation: CSGKQSGSSYEQYF. The chain employs TRBV20-1 and TRBJ2-7; tentative D call: TRBD2 (5 bases). This CDR3 region has 14 residues. Trimming cost V 7 bases and J 1 base, with 17 bases left between them. Germline V lookup: CDR1 DFQATT, CDR2 SNEGSKA (reference sequence).

Here the CDR3 reads CASSSQGGTRVSYEQYF. CDR3 nucleotides: TGTGCCAGCAGCTCACAAGGGGGGACTAGGGTGTCTTACGAGCAGTACTTC. V usage is TRBV12-3 or TRBV12-4 and J usage is TRBJ2-7; 8 bases line up with TRBD2. The trim removed 6 bases at V and 4 bases at J, leaving 17 bases unmatched. The CDR3 has 17 amino acids.